Below, one TCR beta chain is given with its context. This entry comes from a study of OX40 agonist ivuxolimab in advanced cancers. Here immunoSEQ multiplex PCR was the method, and the copy in TCRdb shows in-frame clones only, minus some. The table lists over 70,000 clones, 85% to 95% of them singletons. This CDR3 is built from 13 residues. Germline loops: CDR1 SNHLY, CDR2 FYNNEI. Germline trimming cut 5 bases from V and 1 base from J; bases unmatched to any gene: 2. The receptor was isolated from an adult with an advanced solid tumor such as melanoma, head and neck, liver or kidney cancer. This specimen consisted of CD4+ or CD8+ T cells sorted from blood, obtained in a trial of the OX40 agonist ivuxolimab. The rearrangement links TRBV2 to TRBJ2-7; TRBD1 matches 7 bases. The CDR3 DNA sequence: TGTGCCAGCAGTTGGGACAGTTCCTACGAGCAGTACTTC. Translated: CASSWDSSYEQYF.